A single sample is the source of the 17 T cell receptor beta chains below, sequenced in a study of T cell responses to AZD1222 COVID-19 vaccine. Produced via immunoSEQ multiplex PCR; TCRdb's table is partial and in-frame only. Altogether 150,000 to 200,000 clones are present, about 91% being singletons, with the ten largest covering approximately 1.2%. The input for sequencing was peripheral blood, taken 28 days after the second AZD1222 dose. These receptors were taken from an adult who received the AZD1222 COVID-19 vaccine.

This clone was recorded once. The chain couples TRBV15 to TRBJ2-6; no clear D. V was clipped by 5 bases and J by 4 bases, with 18 bases between them. CDR3 length: 17 residues. CDR1 and CDR2 from the germline V gene are LNHNV and YYDKDF (reference sequence). The CDR3 nucleotides read TGTGCCACCAGCGTATATAGTCTTGATAGAGGGGCCAACGTCCTGACTTTC. It specifies CATSVYSLDRGANVLTF.

This clone has just one count. The chain combines TRBV4-1 with TRBJ1-4; TRBD1 is a possible D gene (6 bases). Germline CDR1 reads MGHRA; CDR2 reads YSYEKL. The CDR3 is 14 amino acids. V was cut by 4 bases and J by 5 bases, with 11 bases left in between. The CDR3 coding sequence is TGCGCCAGCAGCCCAGACAGGACAAATGAAAAACTGTTTTTT. Translating gives CASSPDRTNEKLFF.

The genes are TRBV19 and TRBJ2-1; TRBD1 might be the D (7 bases). The ends were cut back, 7 bases at V and 3 bases at J, with 19 bases in the middle. CDR3 length: 16 residues. CDR1 and CDR2 (germline): LNHDA, SQIVND (reference sequence). The CDR3, as DNA: TGTGCCAGTACCAGGGGGGCGGGACCGATCTACAATGAGCAGTTCTTC. Protein sequence: CASTRGAGPIYNEQFF.

The gene calls are TRBV19 and TRBJ1-3, with D unresolved. The V gene lost 6 bases and the J gene lost 2 bases, with 11 bases spanning the gap. The CDR3 loop spans 14 amino acids. Germline V CDR1 and CDR2: LNHDA, SQIVND (reference sequence). This CDR3 reads CASRKEETGNTIYF. CDR3 nucleotides: TGTGCCAGTAGGAAAGAAGAGACTGGAAACACCATATATTTT.

The chain joins TRBV24-1 to TRBJ1-2; perhaps TRBD1 as D (5 bases). Trimming cost V 3 bases and J 7 bases, with 14 bases left between them. The CDR3 consists of 14 residues. The germline V gene encodes CDR1 KGHDR and CDR2 SFDVKD. The DNA for the CDR3 is TGTGCCACCAGTGATCCTCAGGGTCAGGGTGGCTACACCTTC. Amino acid sequence: CATSDPQGQGGYTF.

This sequence joins TRBV7-2 and TRBJ1-2; D gene uncertain. V was cut by 1 base and J by 2 bases, with 5 bases left in between. Per germline, CDR1 SGHTA and CDR2 FQGNSA. The CDR3 covers 13 residues. CDR3 sequence reads: CASSLDLNYGYTF. CDR3 coding DNA: TGTGCCAGCAGCTTAGACCTAAACTATGGCTACACCTTC. Looking up the rest from reference TRBV7-2 and TRBJ1-2 gives the full variable domain: GAGVSQSPSNKVTEKGKDVELRCDPISGHTALYWYRQSLGQGLEFLIYFQGNSAPDKSGLPSDRFSAERTGGSVSTLTIQRTQQEDSAVYLCASSLDLNYGYTFGSGTRLTVV.

The chain employs TRBV5-1 and TRBJ1-4; no reliable D call. The germline V and J ends were trimmed by 0 bases and 3 bases, with 6 bases remaining between them. The CDR3 length is 14 residues. Germline CDR1 and CDR2: SGHRS and YFSETQ. The CDR3 DNA sequence: TGCGCCAGCAGCTTGGCCGGCGCTAATGAAAAACTGTTTTTT. Its translation: CASSLAGANEKLFF.

The chain uses TRBV29-1 and TRBJ1-2; D gene uncertain. The V and J ends lost 4 bases and 0 bases respectively, with 6 bases between them. The CDR3 runs 12 residues. Germline CDR1 and CDR2: SQVTM and ANQGSEA. The CDR3 reads CSVAVANYGYTF. CDR3 DNA sequence: TGCAGCGTTGCGGTAGCTAACTATGGCTACACCTTC.

The J gene is TRBJ2-7, the V gene TRBV10-3; weak D call: TRBD1 (6 bases). Trimming pared 10 bases from V and 0 bases from J, leaving 13 bases between. The germline CDR1 and CDR2 sequences are ENHRY and SYGVKD. This CDR3 spans 13 amino acids. In DNA form, the CDR3 reads TGTGCCACCTCGGGACATGCCTCCTACGAGCAGTACTTC. This sequence encodes CATSGHASYEQYF.

V and J are TRBV5-4 and TRBJ1-1; D is possibly TRBD1 (6 bases). Trimming took off 4 bases at V and 6 bases at J, with 22 bases between the two ends. There are 16 residues in the CDR3. Germline V lookup: CDR1 SGHNT, CDR2 YYREEE (reference sequence). In DNA form, the CDR3 reads TGTGCCAGCAGCACAGGGAGGGGCAGGGGTGTCGCTGAAGCTTTCTTT. Translated, it gives CASSTGRGRGVAEAFF.

Comments on this clone: One end of the junction does not line up with germline, which may come from a read error. This rearrangement joins TRBV6-2 or TRBV6-3 to TRBJ2-1; no reliable D call. The CDR3 extends over 13 amino acids. Germline CDR1 reads MNHEY; CDR2 reads SVGEGT. The CDR3 sequence: CAISRRPYNEQFF. DNA for the CDR3: TGTGCCATCAGTAGAAGGCCCTACAATGAGCAGTTCTTC.

This chain uses TRBV28 with TRBJ2-7; TRBD2 is a possible D gene (5 bases). The CDR3 is 13 amino acids. The ends were cut back, 2 bases at V and 2 bases at J, with 7 bases in the middle. CDR1 is MDHEN, CDR2 SYDVKM, per germline. The CDR3 is CASSLLAAYEQYF. The CDR3 nucleotides are TGTGCCAGCAGTTTACTAGCAGCCTACGAGCAGTACTTC.

This clone has only one observation. The gene calls are TRBV18 and TRBJ2-7, with 12 bases that match TRBD2. The CDR3 sequence is 17 residues long. The V and J ends lost 2 bases and 6 bases, in that order; junction bases with no gene match: 11. Germline CDR1 is KGHSH and CDR2 is LQKENI. The CDR3 here is CASSPSASGGVHGEQYF. DNA for the CDR3: TGTGCCAGCTCACCAAGTGCTAGCGGGGGGGTTCATGGCGAGCAGTACTTC.

This clone was found once. The chain joins TRBV3-1 (or the pseudogene TRBV3-2) to TRBJ2-7; no clear D gene. The length of the CDR3 is 13 residues. Trimming stripped 4 bases from V and 6 bases from J, with 13 bases between. CDR1 LGHDT and CDR2 YNNKEL come from the germline V gene (reference sequence). CDR3 bases: TGTGCCAGCAGCCTTCAGGCAGGACGCGAGCAGTACTTC. It translates to CASSLQAGREQYF.

The chain links TRBV6-2 or TRBV6-3 to TRBJ2-7, with 14 nucleotides matching TRBD2. Unmatched junction bases numbered 6, after V lost 5 bases and J lost 3 bases. The CDR3 covers 16 residues. Per germline, CDR1 MNHEY and CDR2 SVGEGT. Written as DNA, the CDR3 is TGTGCCAGCAGTACGGGACTAGCGGGAGAGGGCTACGAGCAGTACTTC. Translated, it gives CASSTGLAGEGYEQYF.

J is TRBJ2-2 and V is TRBV9; D gene uncertain. Trimming left V 4 bases short and J 4 bases short, with 8 bases between. The CDR3 runs 13 residues. In germline, CDR1 is SGDLS, CDR2 YYNGEE. The CDR3 DNA is TGTGCCAGCAGCCTGACCCCCACCGGGGAGCTGTTTTTT. Protein product: CASSLTPTGELFF. Together with reference TRBV9 and TRBJ2-2, the CDR3 gives the full variable domain: DSGVTQTPKHLITATGQRVTLRCSPRSGDLSVYWYQQSLDQGLQFLIQYYNGEERAKGNILERFSAQQFPDLHSELNLSSLELGDSALYFCASSLTPTGELFFGEGSRLTVL.

The V and J genes are TRBV7-9 and TRBJ1-5, with D possibly matching TRBD1 (5 bases). The CDR3 length is 15 residues. V dropped 1 base and J dropped 0 bases, with 7 bases sitting between them. Germline V gene lookup returns CDR1 SEHNR and CDR2 FQNEAQ (reference sequence). CDR3 amino acids: CASSLVGRSNQPQHF. The CDR3 bases are TGTGCCAGCAGCTTAGTGGGACGTAGCAATCAGCCCCAGCATTTT.